This TCR beta chain was retrieved from a study of CD8 T cells in ankylosing spondylitis. General study findings and limits: Matched ankylosing spondylitis synovial fluid reportedly showed significant enrichment of disease-linked clones. Seemingly characteristic of ankylosing spondylitis blood was a TCR beta motif consisting of 7 or 8 highly homologous variants.

In its sample, this clonotype was seen many times. Antigen: not known. V lost 6 bases to trimming and J lost 2 bases, with 8 bases between them. The V gene's germline CDR1 is SEHNR and CDR2 FQNEAQ (reference sequence). CDR3 length equals 12 residues. Quantitative barcoded 5'-RACE was used to prepare TCR beta libraries. One entry per CDR3 protein, called by TCRdb with MiXCR from the 5' RACE reads. The sample has about 130,000 distinct CDR3 sequences, about 6.4% seen once. The source is a male donor with ankylosing spondylitis or in good health (not recorded which). Sequenced sample: blood, either unsorted or a sorted T cell fraction (not recorded which). The V and J genes are TRBV7-9 and TRBJ2-7; D is unclear. CDR3 bases: TGTGCCAGCAGTCACGTGCCCTACGAGCAGTACTTC. Translated: CASSHVPYEQYF.